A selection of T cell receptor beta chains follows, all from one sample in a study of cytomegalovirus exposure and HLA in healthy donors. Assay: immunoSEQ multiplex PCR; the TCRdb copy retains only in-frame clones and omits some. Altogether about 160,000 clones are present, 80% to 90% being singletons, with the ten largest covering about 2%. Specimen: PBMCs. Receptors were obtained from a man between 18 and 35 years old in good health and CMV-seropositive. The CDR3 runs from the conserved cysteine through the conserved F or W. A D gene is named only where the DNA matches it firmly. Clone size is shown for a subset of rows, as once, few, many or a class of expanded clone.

cdr3_nt: TGTGCCAGCAGCATAACTAGCGGGGTCACAGATACGCAGTATTTT
cdr3_aa: CASSITSGVTDTQYF
clone_size: -
j_call: TRBJ2-3
d_call: TRBD2
v_call: TRBV7-9

cdr3_nt: TGTGCCAGCAGCCCCGGGACACTGAGCTCCTACGAGCAGTACTTC
cdr3_aa: CASSPGTLSSYEQYF
clone_size: -
j_call: TRBJ2-7
d_call: -
v_call: TRBV9

cdr3_nt: TGTGCCAGCAGTTTAGGAGGGTACGCCTACGAGCAGTACTTC
cdr3_aa: CASSLGGYAYEQYF
clone_size: once
j_call: TRBJ2-7
d_call: -
v_call: TRBV6-5

cdr3_nt: TGTGCCAGCAGCTTAGACAGGAACACTGAAGCTTTCTTT
cdr3_aa: CASSLDRNTEAFF
clone_size: -
j_call: TRBJ1-1
d_call: -
v_call: TRBV7-7

cdr3_nt: TGTGCCAGCAGCTTCGGGACTAGCGGGGGGATCCCGGAGACCCAGTACTTC
cdr3_aa: CASSFGTSGGIPETQYF
clone_size: -
j_call: TRBJ2-5
d_call: TRBD2
v_call: TRBV5-5

cdr3_nt: TGTGCCAGCAGCTTCCGGGACAAGTCCTATGGCTACACCTTC
cdr3_aa: CASSFRDKSYGYTF
clone_size: -
j_call: TRBJ1-2
d_call: -
v_call: TRBV7-2

cdr3_nt: TGTGCCACGCGGGGAGGGGAGTATGGCTACACCTTC
cdr3_aa: CATRGGEYGYTF
clone_size: once
j_call: TRBJ1-2
d_call: -
v_call: TRBV6-6

cdr3_nt: TGTGCCAGCAGCTCAGGACAGGGGCAACGCTGGGGAGAGACCCAGTACTTC
cdr3_aa: CASSSGQGQRWGETQYF
clone_size: -
j_call: TRBJ2-5
d_call: TRBD1
v_call: TRBV5-5

cdr3_nt: TGTGCCAGCAGCCAAGAATGGGTTAGGACTAGCGGGGGCTCCTACGAGCAGTACTTC
cdr3_aa: CASSQEWVRTSGGSYEQYF
clone_size: -
j_call: TRBJ2-7
d_call: TRBD2
v_call: TRBV4-2

cdr3_nt: TGTGCCAGCAGCAATGCCGGCGGGGGCGGAGGATACAATGAGCAGTTCTTC
cdr3_aa: CASSNAGGGGGYNEQFF
clone_size: -
j_call: TRBJ2-1
d_call: -
v_call: TRBV9

cdr3_nt: TGTGCCAGCAGCCAAGACAGGGTTAAACAAGAGACCCAGTACTTC
cdr3_aa: CASSQDRVKQETQYF
clone_size: once
j_call: TRBJ2-5
d_call: TRBD1
v_call: TRBV5-6

cdr3_nt: TGTGCCAGCAGTCCTTTGGGGGGGTCCACAGATACGCAGTATTTT
cdr3_aa: CASSPLGGSTDTQYF
clone_size: once
j_call: TRBJ2-3
d_call: TRBD2
v_call: TRBV7-2

cdr3_nt: TGTGCCACCAGCAGAGCGGTAATTTATAGGGGAACCCATCAGCCCCAGCATTTT
cdr3_aa: CATSRAVIYRGTHQPQHF
clone_size: -
j_call: TRBJ1-5
d_call: -
v_call: TRBV15

cdr3_nt: TGTGCCAGCAGCTTGAAGGTCACAGGCGGGGCCAACGTCCTGACTTTC
cdr3_aa: CASSLKVTGGANVLTF
clone_size: -
j_call: TRBJ2-6
d_call: -
v_call: TRBV5-4

cdr3_nt: TGTGCCAGCAGCAGCCGGGACAGTCTCTACGGTTCACCCCTCCACTTT
cdr3_aa: CASSSRDSLYGSPLHF
clone_size: -
j_call: TRBJ1-6
d_call: -
v_call: TRBV21-1

cdr3_nt: TGCGCCAGCAGTCCGGAGAACTATGGCTACACCTTC
cdr3_aa: CASSPENYGYTF
clone_size: once
j_call: TRBJ1-2
d_call: -
v_call: TRBV5-1

cdr3_nt: TGTGCCAGCAGCCCCAGAACCGGGACAGGGGGCGCGGGGGGAGGGTACAATGAGCAGTTCTTC
cdr3_aa: CASSPRTGTGGAGGGYNEQFF
clone_size: -
j_call: TRBJ2-1
d_call: TRBD1
v_call: TRBV7-4

cdr3_nt: TGTGCCAGTAGTTACAGGGGATCTGGATCACCCCTCCACTTT
cdr3_aa: CASSYRGSGSPLHF
clone_size: few
j_call: TRBJ1-6
d_call: TRBD1
v_call: TRBV19

cdr3_nt: TGTGCCAGCAGCTTGGGGGACAGGGGGCGCAACACTGAAGCTTTCTTT
cdr3_aa: CASSLGDRGRNTEAFF
clone_size: -
j_call: TRBJ1-1
d_call: TRBD1
v_call: TRBV5-8

cdr3_nt: TGTGCCACCCGGACAGGGGCAGCGACAGATACGCAGTATTTT
cdr3_aa: CATRTGAATDTQYF
clone_size: -
j_call: TRBJ2-3
d_call: TRBD1
v_call: TRBV27

cdr3_nt: TGTGCCAGCAACGTATATGTGCGGGGGGGCCATATAAGCTACAATGAGCAGTTCTTC
cdr3_aa: CASNVYVRGGHISYNEQFF
clone_size: -
j_call: TRBJ2-1
d_call: TRBD2
v_call: TRBV5-6

cdr3_nt: TGTGCCAGCAGTGAGGGCAGGGGTACAGGCTACACCTTC
cdr3_aa: CASSEGRGTGYTF
clone_size: -
j_call: TRBJ1-2
d_call: -
v_call: TRBV6-4

cdr3_nt: TGTGCCAGTAGTCCGACAGGGATCGATGGCTACACCTTC
cdr3_aa: CASSPTGIDGYTF
clone_size: -
j_call: TRBJ1-2
d_call: TRBD1
v_call: TRBV19

cdr3_nt: TGTGCCAGCTCACCCCCGGGACTTACCTACGAGCAGTACTTC
cdr3_aa: CASSPPGLTYEQYF
clone_size: -
j_call: TRBJ2-7
d_call: -
v_call: TRBV18

cdr3_nt: TGTGCCAGCAGCTTCTCAACCGGGACAGGGGCCCTTAGCGAGCAGTACTTC
cdr3_aa: CASSFSTGTGALSEQYF
clone_size: -
j_call: TRBJ2-7
d_call: TRBD1
v_call: TRBV7-8

cdr3_nt: TGTGCCAGCAGCCCAAACAGGGTCTCCTACGAGCAGTACTTC
cdr3_aa: CASSPNRVSYEQYF
clone_size: -
j_call: TRBJ2-7
d_call: -
v_call: TRBV7-3

cdr3_nt: TGTGCCAGCAGTTTATCCTCACCATTCCGGGAGCAGCACTTC
cdr3_aa: CASSLSSPFREQHF
clone_size: -
j_call: TRBJ2-7
d_call: -
v_call: TRBV27

cdr3_nt: TGTGCCATCAGGAGAGGACAGGACTATGGCTACACCTTC
cdr3_aa: CAIRRGQDYGYTF
clone_size: -
j_call: TRBJ1-2
d_call: TRBD1
v_call: TRBV10-3

cdr3_nt: TGTGCCAGCAGCCTTGAGGGAGAACCCAATCAGCCCCAGCATTTT
cdr3_aa: CASSLEGEPNQPQHF
clone_size: once
j_call: TRBJ1-5
d_call: -
v_call: TRBV7-9

cdr3_nt: TGTGCCAGCAGCCAAGTTGGTGGGGCTGGGGGCTACACCTTC
cdr3_aa: CASSQVGGAGGYTF
clone_size: -
j_call: TRBJ1-2
d_call: -
v_call: TRBV14

cdr3_nt: TGTGCCAGCAGTTCCACCACCGGACTAGCGGGGAGTGCAGATACGCAGTATTTT
cdr3_aa: CASSSTTGLAGSADTQYF
clone_size: once
j_call: TRBJ2-3
d_call: TRBD2
v_call: TRBV27

cdr3_nt: TGTGCCAGCAGCTTAGCTGGGGCAGACGTCTCTGGGGCCAACGTCCTGACTTTC
cdr3_aa: CASSLAGADVSGANVLTF
clone_size: once
j_call: TRBJ2-6
d_call: -
v_call: TRBV7-6

cdr3_nt: TGTGCCAGTAGTATAGGGGCCGATGTCGGCTACACCTTC
cdr3_aa: CASSIGADVGYTF
clone_size: -
j_call: TRBJ1-2
d_call: -
v_call: TRBV19

cdr3_nt: TGCGCCAGCAGCCCTGGACAGGGGAAGAATCCTGGGGCCAACGGCCTGACTTTC
cdr3_aa: CASSPGQGKNPGANGLTF
clone_size: -
j_call: TRBJ2-6
d_call: TRBD1
v_call: TRBV5-1

cdr3_nt: TGTTCCAGCAGCCATAAAAACGGACAGGGGAATCCCCCCCTAGATGGCTACACCTTC
cdr3_aa: CSSSHKNGQGNPPLDGYTF
clone_size: once
j_call: TRBJ1-2
d_call: TRBD1
v_call: TRBV7-9

cdr3_nt: TGTGCCAGTAGCCCCCGGGACAGTTATAATTCACCCCTCCACTTT
cdr3_aa: CASSPRDSYNSPLHF
clone_size: -
j_call: TRBJ1-6
d_call: TRBD1
v_call: TRBV19

cdr3_nt: TGTGCCAGCAGACCTCAGGGCTACTATGGCTACACCTTC
cdr3_aa: CASRPQGYYGYTF
clone_size: -
j_call: TRBJ1-2
d_call: -
v_call: TRBV6-6

cdr3_nt: TGTGCCAGCAGCCCAGAGTTGGGTTGGGGGCGGGGGAAAGAGACCCAGTACTTC
cdr3_aa: CASSPELGWGRGKETQYF
clone_size: -
j_call: TRBJ2-5
d_call: -
v_call: TRBV4-2

cdr3_nt: TGCGCCAGCAGCCAAGATGGGACAGGTCCGGGCTCTTACGAGCAGTACTTC
cdr3_aa: CASSQDGTGPGSYEQYF
clone_size: once
j_call: TRBJ2-7
d_call: TRBD1
v_call: TRBV4-3

cdr3_nt: TGTGCCAGCAGTTACTCGGTAGCGGTCACCCAAGAGACCCAGTACTTC
cdr3_aa: CASSYSVAVTQETQYF
clone_size: -
j_call: TRBJ2-5
d_call: -
v_call: TRBV6-5

cdr3_nt: TGTGCCAGCAGTTACTCGGCAGGGACCGGGGAGCTGTTTTTT
cdr3_aa: CASSYSAGTGELFF
clone_size: -
j_call: TRBJ2-2
d_call: -
v_call: TRBV6-5

cdr3_nt: TGCGCCAGCAGCGCTCTGACAGACTATGGCTACACCTTC
cdr3_aa: CASSALTDYGYTF
clone_size: -
j_call: TRBJ1-2
d_call: -
v_call: TRBV5-1

cdr3_nt: TGTGCCACCAGCGCGGAGGGAACCGGGGAGCTGTTTTTT
cdr3_aa: CATSAEGTGELFF
clone_size: -
j_call: TRBJ2-2
d_call: -
v_call: TRBV15

cdr3_nt: TGTGCCAGCACCGAAGGAGGATCAGGGGGAGGCTACACCTTC
cdr3_aa: CASTEGGSGGGYTF
clone_size: -
j_call: TRBJ1-2
d_call: TRBD1
v_call: TRBV2

cdr3_nt: TGTGCCAGCAGCCGCGGACAGCTAGTGTACTACGAGCAGTACTTC
cdr3_aa: CASSRGQLVYYEQYF
clone_size: -
j_call: TRBJ2-7
d_call: -
v_call: TRBV28